The clone carrying this T cell receptor beta chain was counted many times. Antigen unknown. As to time point: newly diagnosed GD, antithyroid drugs for less than 3 months. The TCR library was made from RNA that had been extracted from PBMCs in TRIzol. Both iRepertoire HTBI primers and Arm-PCR of CDR3 regions were used to build the TCR beta libraries. MiXCR, run by TCRdb on the multiplex PCR reads, gives a single entry per CDR3 protein. The data hold hundreds of thousands of distinct CDR3 sequences, with less than 20% observed a single time. These data are taken from a study of regulatory T cells in long-lasting Graves disease. Study findings and constraints: Graves' patients with persistent disease showed TCR diversity lower than patients newly diagnosed. Patients with persistent disease showed a bias toward TRBV28, TRBJ1-2 and TRBJ2-5.

The CDR3 is made up of 13 amino acids. The V gene's germline CDR1 is SGHRS and CDR2 YFSETQ. V was clipped by 5 bases and J by 7 bases; unmatched bases: 4. These data are also associated with another study on T cells in Graves' hyperthyroidism and ophthalmopathy. That source reports: Patients were excluded because of uncontrolled infection, other autoimmune disease, pregnancy or lactation.

Sequences were derived from peripheral blood mononuclear cells (PBMCs), sampled at new diagnosis, from a patient treated with antithyroid drugs. The J gene is TRBJ2-1, the V gene TRBV5-1; TRBD2 agrees at 9 bases. The TCR was taken from a woman aged 30 to 39 with Graves disease. The CDR3 nucleotides are TGCGCCAGCAGTTATAGCGGGAGTAATGAGCAGTTCTTC. Its translation is CASSYSGSNEQFF.